The next 28 T cell receptor beta chains were all read from a single sample in a study of T cells after yellow fever vaccination. TCRdb reprocessed the 5' RACE reads with MiXCR, giving one entry per CDR3 protein. The data show around 68,000 distinct CDR3 sequences, about 7.2% seen once. The sequences come from CD8+ T cells sorted from PBMCs, collected more than 8 days after the first yellow fever vaccination. Source of these receptors: a man younger than 30 who received the YFV17D yellow fever vaccine.

This clonotype was observed at least ten times. V gene TRBV6-2 or TRBV6-3 combines with J gene TRBJ2-5; tentatively, D is TRBD2 (6 bases). The V end lost 6 bases, the J end lost 5 bases, and 16 bases lay between the germline ends. The CDR3 totals 14 residues. The V gene's germline CDR1 is MNHEY and CDR2 SVGEGT. CDR3 nucleotides: TGTGCCAGCAGAGCCCCCCCTAGCGAGGAGACCCAGTACTTC. This gives the protein CASRAPPSEETQYF.

This clonotype has only a few counts. A much larger clone is a single base away; this may be a read error. J is TRBJ2-3 and V is TRBV7-2, with D tentatively TRBD1 (6 bases). V was shortened by 2 bases and J by 6 bases, with 9 bases between the two germline ends. The CDR3 covers 13 residues. Germline lookup yields CDR1 SGHTA and CDR2 FQGNSA. The CDR3 protein is CASSLSGVDTQYF. CDR3 DNA: TGTGCCAGCAGCTTATCAGGGGTGGATACGCAGTATTTT.

The chain has TRBV27 and TRBJ2-3; the D is unclear. V lost 7 bases and J 3 bases, leaving 14 bases between the germline ends. Looked up from germline, CDR1 is MNHEY and CDR2 is SMNVEV (reference sequence). This CDR3 region has 14 residues. Here the CDR3 DNA reads TGTGCCAGCAAACACATTTGGGAAACAGATACGCAGTATTTT. Translated: CASKHIWETDTQYF.

The chain joins TRBV4-1 to TRBJ2-2, with D unresolved. Trimming left V 8 bases short and J 9 bases short, with 19 bases between. The CDR3 is 14 residues long. Germline-derived CDR1 and CDR2 are MGHRA and YSYEKL. CDR3 nucleotide sequence: TGCGCCAGCGGCTCAGGAATGCACACTTGGGAGCTGTTTTTT. This codes for CASGSGMHTWELFF.

This chain links TRBV7-9 with TRBJ1-1; D unclear. The V and J ends lost 8 bases and 3 bases respectively, with 13 bases between them. Germline CDR1 and CDR2: SEHNR and FQNEAQ (reference sequence). The CDR3 length is 13 residues. The CDR3 here is CASRWESDTEAFF. CDR3 bases: TGTGCCAGCCGATGGGAGTCGGACACTGAAGCTTTCTTT.

The sample holds many counts of this clonotype. The chain employs TRBV5-1 and TRBJ2-1, with D possibly TRBD1 on 6 matching bases. CDR1 SGHRS and CDR2 YFSETQ come from the germline V gene. CDR3 length equals 16 residues. Trimming stripped 3 bases from V and 4 bases from J, with 17 bases between. The CDR3, as DNA: TGCGCCAGCAGCTCTGCAGGGGTCACCATTTACAATGAGCAGTTCTTC. Protein: CASSSAGVTIYNEQFF.

The chain uses TRBV7-9 and TRBJ2-2, with D perhaps assigned TRBD1 or TRBD2 (5 bases each). Trimming pared 5 bases from V and 8 bases from J, leaving 15 bases between. The V gene's germline CDR1 is SEHNR and CDR2 FQNEAQ (reference sequence). The CDR3 runs to 14 residues. The CDR3 spells CASSLGTVIGELFF. The CDR3 bases are TGTGCCAGCAGCCTCGGGACCGTAATAGGGGAGCTGTTTTTT.

At least ten counts were recorded for this clonotype. The chain joins TRBV7-2 to TRBJ2-3, with TRBD1 matching 7 bases. The CDR3 is 16 residues long. V shed 5 bases, J shed 1 base, and the junction held 9 bases outside the gene matches. Per germline, CDR1 SGHTA and CDR2 FQGNSA. The CDR3 bases are TGTGCCAGCAGCCCCACCTGGACAGGAGGCACAGATACGCAGTATTTT. It translates to CASSPTWTGGTDTQYF. The whole variable domain, remainder taken from reference TRBV7-2 and TRBJ2-3, is GAGVSQSPSNKVTEKGKDVELRCDPISGHTALYWYRQSLGQGLEFLIYFQGNSAPDKSGLPSDRFSAERTGGSVSTLTIQRTQQEDSAVYLCASSPTWTGGTDTQYFGPGTRLTVL.

The table lists this clonotype with a few counts. V is TRBV6-2 or TRBV6-3 and J is TRBJ2-3; 11 nucleotides align to TRBD2. This CDR3 is 19 amino acids long. CDR1 MNHEY and CDR2 SVGEGT come from the germline V gene. Trimming at V came to 4 bases and at J to 1 base, leaving 13 bases not matched to a gene. The CDR3 DNA reads as TGTGCCAGCAGTTTTCCGACTAGCGGGGTCAATCAGCGCACAGATACGCAGTATTTT. Residues: CASSFPTSGVNQRTDTQYF.

V usage is TRBV27 and J usage is TRBJ2-6; D gene unclear. Trimming stripped 7 bases from V and 3 bases from J, with 13 bases between. The germline V gene encodes CDR1 MNHEY and CDR2 SMNVEV (reference sequence). The CDR3 length is 15 residues. CDR3 in amino acids: CASTETGLGANVLTF. The CDR3 DNA reads TGTGCCAGCACCGAGACCGGTCTTGGGGCCAACGTCCTGACTTTC.

This clonotype was observed at least ten times. V gene TRBV28 combines with J gene TRBJ1-6; tentative D call: TRBD1 (6 bases). Germline V gene sequence: CDR1 MDHEN, CDR2 SYDVKM. The CDR3 loop spans 14 amino acids. V lost 6 bases and J 10 bases, leaving 16 bases between the germline ends. Here the CDR3 reads CASSPTGFPSPLHF. CDR3 sequence (DNA): TGTGCCAGCAGCCCTACAGGGTTCCCCTCACCCCTCCACTTT.

This clonotype was observed many times. This chain joins TRBV6-5 and TRBJ2-3; TRBD1 is a possible D gene (6 bases). The germline gives CDR1 MNHEY, CDR2 SVGAGI. The CDR3 is 13 residues long. V dropped 6 bases and J dropped 4 bases, with 11 bases sitting between them. CDR3 residues: CASSPGVADTQYF. CDR3 bases: TGTGCCAGCAGCCCAGGGGTGGCAGATACGCAGTATTTT.

This clonotype was seen many times. The chain employs TRBV6-1 and TRBJ2-1; D perhaps matches TRBD2 (5 bases). Germline V lookup: CDR1 MNHNS, CDR2 SASEGT. The CDR3 runs 14 residues. With 7 bases removed from V and 7 bases from J, the gap between germline ends came to 17 bases. The CDR3 DNA reads TGTGCCAGCAAGGCCGATACACCGGGGAATGAGCAGTTCTTC. Its translation: CASKADTPGNEQFF.

This clonotype was seen more than once but under ten times. V and J are TRBV7-2 and TRBJ2-7, with a weak D call TRBD2 (6 bases). Trimming took off 6 bases at V and 6 bases at J, with 18 bases between the two ends. The CDR3 runs to 14 residues. The V gene's germline CDR1 is SGHTA and CDR2 FQGNSA. The CDR3 reads CASRPGRGLGEQYF. Here the CDR3 DNA reads TGTGCCAGCAGGCCAGGTCGGGGGTTGGGCGAGCAGTACTTC.

This clonotype showed up just a few times. The V gene is TRBV6-5, the J gene TRBJ1-4; D not certain. The CDR3 sequence is 14 residues long. CDR1 is MNHEY, CDR2 SVGAGI, per germline. The germline V and J ends were trimmed by 0 bases and 15 bases, with 17 bases remaining between them. The CDR3 protein is CASSYSSSAPRVFF. The CDR3 coding sequence is TGTGCCAGCAGTTACTCGAGTTCGGCCCCAAGGGTGTTTTTT.

This clonotype was seen repeatedly, ten times or more. The chain joins TRBV29-1 to TRBJ2-1; 9 bases match TRBD2. V gave up 0 bases and J gave up 7 bases; unmatched junction bases: 4. The CDR3 extends over 14 amino acids. Germline V CDR1 and CDR2: SQVTM, ANQGSEA. CDR3 in DNA: TGCAGCGTTGAAGATGGCGGGGGGGCGAATGAGCAGTTCTTC. Translated, it gives CSVEDGGGANEQFF.

This clonotype was observed many times. This chain joins TRBV6-5 and TRBJ2-2; D call uncertain. The germline V gene has CDR1 MNHEY and CDR2 SVGAGI. The CDR3 runs to 15 residues. Trimming took off 4 bases at V and 3 bases at J, with 12 bases between the two ends. This CDR3 is CASSFGRIDTGELFF. The CDR3 DNA follows: TGTGCCAGCAGTTTTGGCAGGATCGACACCGGGGAGCTGTTTTTT.

In its sample, this clonotype was seen many times. V is TRBV4-2 and J is TRBJ2-3; D is possibly TRBD1 (5 bases). Germline CDR1 and CDR2: LGHNA and YNFKEQ. V was trimmed by 0 bases and J by 4 bases, leaving 11 bases between them. The CDR3 loop spans 15 amino acids. The CDR3, as DNA: TGTGCCAGCAGCCAAGATGACAGCCCGGCAGATACGCAGTATTTT. It yields the protein CASSQDDSPADTQYF.

The chain links TRBV7-9 to TRBJ2-7; the D gene is possibly TRBD2 (5 bases). This CDR3 contains 14 residues. V was shortened by 5 bases and J by 4 bases, with 15 bases between the two germline ends. Per germline, CDR1 SEHNR and CDR2 FQNEAQ (reference sequence). In nucleotides, the CDR3 is TGTGCCAGCAGCGAGAAGACTAACCCTTACGAGCAGTACGTC. It specifies CASSEKTNPYEQYV.

This sequence joins TRBV7-8 and TRBJ1-1; D not certain. The CDR3 consists of 13 residues. The V end was cut by 1 base, the J end by 3 bases, with 6 bases between. Per the germline V gene, CDR1 is SGHVS and CDR2 is FQNEAQ. The DNA of the CDR3 is TGTGCCAGCAGCTTAGGAACGCACACTGAAGCTTTCTTT. Translated: CASSLGTHTEAFF. Filled out from reference TRBV7-8 and TRBJ1-1, the complete variable domain reads GAGVSQSPRYKVAKRGQDVALRCDPISGHVSLFWYQQALGQGPEFLTYFQNEAQLDKSGLPSDRFFAERPEGSVSTLKIQRTQQEDSAVYLCASSLGTHTEAFFGQGTRLTVV.

This clonotype was seen a handful of times. The V call is TRBV14, the J call TRBJ2-1, with a weak D call TRBD2 (6 bases). Trimming cost V 0 bases and J 8 bases, with 14 bases left between them. The CDR3 is 15 residues long. Germline CDR1 is SGHDN and CDR2 is FVKESK. Here the CDR3 reads CASSQEERSGDEQFF. DNA of the CDR3: TGTGCCAGCAGCCAAGAAGAACGTTCGGGGGATGAGCAGTTCTTC.

This clonotype appeared many times. V usage is TRBV7-9 and J usage is TRBJ1-2; a weak D match, TRBD1 (5 bases). The CDR3 spans 13 residues. V shed 3 bases and J shed 8 bases, with 13 bases lying between them. Germline V lookup: CDR1 SEHNR, CDR2 FQNEAQ (reference sequence). CDR3: CASSLRLRGGYTF. Written as DNA, the CDR3 is TGTGCCAGCAGCTTGAGGCTAAGGGGAGGCTACACCTTC.

The CDR3 coding sequence is TGTGCCAGCAGTTTAGGGGAGCTGTTTTTT. It codes for CASSLGELFF. The chain is built from TRBV12-3 or TRBV12-4 and TRBJ2-2; no definite D call. The CDR3 consists of 10 residues. V gave up 1 base and J gave up 9 bases, with 0 bases separating them.

This clonotype was seen many times. The rearrangement uses TRBV12-3 or TRBV12-4 and TRBJ2-5; 8 bases fit TRBD1. V dropped 5 bases and J dropped 5; count of bases not matched to a gene: 10. This CDR3 comprises 15 residues. The CDR3 here is CASSVGTGNGETQYF. The CDR3 DNA reads TGTGCCAGCAGTGTCGGGACAGGTAACGGGGAGACCCAGTACTTC.

The table lists this clonotype with many counts. The chain joins TRBV7-2 to TRBJ2-5; TRBD2 matches 10 bases. CDR1 is SGHTA and CDR2 is FQGNSA in the germline V gene. The CDR3 length is 17 residues. Losses at the gene ends were 5 bases for V and 3 bases for J; bases not matched to a gene: 12. The CDR3: CASSVGSGLAEKETQYF. The CDR3 coding sequence is TGTGCCAGCAGCGTAGGTTCCGGACTAGCGGAGAAAGAGACCCAGTACTTC.

This clonotype was observed a handful of times. The chain links TRBV15 to TRBJ1-5; unclear D gene. The CDR3 runs to 12 residues. From germline, CDR1 is LNHNV and CDR2 YYDKDF (reference sequence). Trimming stripped 8 bases from V and 1 base from J, with 6 bases between. CDR3 loop: CATAKSNQPQHF. The CDR3 DNA is TGTGCCACCGCAAAAAGCAATCAGCCCCAGCATTTT.

This clonotype was picked up many times. This sequence joins TRBV15 and TRBJ1-2; D gene unclear. Germline CDR1 reads LNHNV; CDR2 reads YYDKDF (reference sequence). The CDR3 contains 15 residues. V lost 0 bases and J 4 bases, leaving 12 bases between the germline ends. The DNA for the CDR3 is TGTGCCACCAGCAGAGATCGAACCCCCACCTATGGCTACACCTTC. Protein sequence: CATSRDRTPTYGYTF.

This clonotype appeared a few times. CDR3 in amino acids: CASSSSGLFYNEQFF. The CDR3 DNA sequence: TGTGCCAGCAGTTCAAGCGGGTTATTCTACAATGAGCAGTTCTTC. The genes are TRBV7-9 and TRBJ2-1; tentative D call: TRBD2 (6 bases). This CDR3 spans 15 amino acids. V lost 6 bases and J lost 3, with 15 bases in between. Germline V gene data show CDR1 as SEHNR and CDR2 as FQNEAQ (reference sequence).